This is a list of T cell receptor beta chains from one sample in a study of blood T cell repertoires in COVID-19. Clones were sequenced by immunoSEQ multiplex PCR, and TCRdb holds only the in-frame ones, with some missing. The sample has fewer than 250,000 clones, less than 85% seen once. Sequences were obtained from PBMCs or T cells enriched from blood (not recorded which). These receptors all come from a woman between 25 and 40 years old who had recovered from COVID-19. Both conserved end residues are part of each CDR3.

TRBV3-1/TRBV3-2	TRBJ2-3	CASSSQGDSTDTQYF
TRBV28	TRBJ1-2	CASSFGQGAIPARSGYTF
TRBV11-3	TRBJ2-4	CASSSGGKNIQYF
TRBV27	TRBJ1-4	CASRPGQGNEKLFF
TRBV19	TRBJ1-2	CASRPTGLYYGYTF
TRBV11-3	TRBJ2-3	CASSQRRTGGSTDTQYF
TRBV5-1	TRBJ1-6	CASRADSYNSPLHF
TRBV29-1	TRBJ1-5	CSVEGEFNQPQHF
TRBV18	TRBJ1-1	CASSQDQGRAEAFF
TRBV19	TRBJ1-1	CARTSRNTEAFF
TRBV9	TRBJ2-5	CASSVGSTAAETQYF
TRBV5-1	TRBJ2-2	CASNDGLAGGTGELFF
TRBV7-9	TRBJ2-1	CASSLASSGAYNEQFF
TRBV5-4	TRBJ1-5	CASSLAGGMGSNQPQHF
TRBV14	TRBJ2-3	CASSQARATQYF
TRBV7-9	TRBJ2-3	CASRAARGPSTDTQYF
TRBV5-4	TRBJ2-3	CASSPGTSGRVPPTQYF
TRBV5-4	TRBJ1-3	CASSWGRGSGNTIYF
TRBV13	TRBJ2-1	CASSLDPVGGDQFF
TRBV28	TRBJ1-2	CAIPGGDRGPSSYGYTF
TRBV6-5	TRBJ1-2	CATTDRLNYGYTF
TRBV18	TRBJ2-1	CASSPRGTSETKEQFF
TRBV7-9	TRBJ2-2	CASSFRTGELFF
TRBV29-1	TRBJ2-2	CSVVAGAGSNTGELFF
TRBV2	TRBJ1-5	CASSEIWQGGRSNQPQHF
TRBV11-3	TRBJ2-3	CASGAGKGTDTQYF
TRBV28	TRBJ1-1	CASSLTDALVNTEAFF
TRBV6-5	TRBJ1-5	CASKGQRDNQPQHF
TRBV5-1	TRBJ1-1	CASSPWRQDTEAFF
TRBV5-1	TRBJ1-5	CASSYTGGDSNQPQHF
TRBV12-3/TRBV12-4	TRBJ1-2	CASSTTGGGGYTF
TRBV19	TRBJ2-4	CASSIWAYGKNIQYF
TRBV18	TRBJ1-3	CASSPPDRGARNTIYF
TRBV2	TRBJ2-1	CASSGNTGGTSQQFF
TRBV7-6	TRBJ2-1	CASSPQRETPNEQFF
TRBV5-1	TRBJ1-4	CASSLAVSTNEKLFF
TRBV5-4	TRBJ2-2	CASSLKREGSGTGELFF
TRBV4-1	TRBJ2-4	CASSQETALAKNIQYF
TRBV5-1	TRBJ1-5	CASRRGQRYSNQPQHF
TRBV5-6	TRBJ1-5	CASSLGGPGLNQPQHF
TRBV19	TRBJ2-1	CASSILAGDNEQFF
TRBV2	TRBJ2-1	CASRGGAGQAYNEQFF
TRBV6-1	TRBJ1-6	CASSEALRGAISYNSPLHF
TRBV7-7	TRBJ2-2	CASSLRDSYTGELFF
TRBV19	TRBJ1-5	CASEARGNQPQHF
TRBV5-1	TRBJ1-1	CASSEAGGLYTEAFF
TRBV5-4	TRBJ2-7	CASSVNLAGGPYEQYF
TRBV9	TRBJ2-1	CASSVESRRSSYNEQFF
TRBV13	TRBJ2-2	CATERERTGELFF
TRBV27	TRBJ2-7	CASSPQREGSYEQYF
TRBV7-2	TRBJ2-1	CASSLKGRALSYNEQFF
TRBV28	TRBJ1-5	CASSLPLGVQPQHF
TRBV18	TRBJ1-6	CASSQGGDSPLHF
TRBV25-1	TRBJ2-5	CASSESDSQETQYF
TRBV5-1	TRBJ1-1	CASSLAGTGQAFF
TRBV7-9	TRBJ1-3	CASSLLVGGSGNTIYF
TRBV9	TRBJ1-5	CASSSQGIVGQPQHF
TRBV27	TRBJ1-2	CASSLSRSRGTNYGYTF
TRBV28	TRBJ2-3	CASSPLRGSRTDTQYF